This T cell receptor beta chain came from a study of blood T cell repertoires in COVID-19. Germline V gene sequence: CDR1 SGHDT, CDR2 YYEEEE. Trimming removed 4 bases from V and 8 bases from J, with 27 bases in between. This CDR3 contains 17 residues. Generated by immunoSEQ multiplex PCR, the TCRdb table keeps only in-frame clones and is missing some. The sample lists approximately 500,000 clones, approximately 88% occurring once. The clonotype comes from a woman between 45 and 60 years old with COVID-19, enrolled during active disease. The sample taken for sequencing was peripheral blood. The chain uses TRBV5-6 and TRBJ1-1; possibly TRBD1 for D (6 bases). CDR3 DNA: TGTGCCAGCAGCCACCTGACCAGGACAGATAAACATTCAGAAGCTTTCTTT. The encoded protein is CASSHLTRTDKHSEAFF.